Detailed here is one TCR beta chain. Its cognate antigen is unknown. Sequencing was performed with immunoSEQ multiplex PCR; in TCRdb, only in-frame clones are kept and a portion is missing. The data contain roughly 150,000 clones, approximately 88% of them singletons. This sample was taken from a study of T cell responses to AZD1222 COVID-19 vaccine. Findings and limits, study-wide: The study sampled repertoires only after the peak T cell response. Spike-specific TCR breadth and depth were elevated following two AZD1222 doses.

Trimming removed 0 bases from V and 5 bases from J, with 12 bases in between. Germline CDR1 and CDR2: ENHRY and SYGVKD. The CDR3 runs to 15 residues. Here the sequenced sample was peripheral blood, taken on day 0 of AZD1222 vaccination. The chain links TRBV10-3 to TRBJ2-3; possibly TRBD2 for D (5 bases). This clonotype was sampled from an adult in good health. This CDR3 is CAISESSIARDTQYF. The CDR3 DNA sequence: TGTGCCATCAGTGAGTCCTCAATAGCGAGAGATACGCAGTATTTT.